This entry lists 21 T cell receptor beta chains sequenced from one sample in a study of T cell responses to AZD1222 COVID-19 vaccine. The repertoire was sequenced with immunoSEQ multiplex PCR; TCRdb's copy has only in-frame clones and lacks some. Counted here are 100,000 to 120,000 clones, around 90% occurring once; the ten biggest clones make up 3.1%. Source: peripheral blood, taken on day 0 of MenACWY control vaccination. These receptor sequences come from an adult in good health.

The rearrangement joins TRBV7-9 to TRBJ2-2; D possibly corresponds to TRBD2 (6 bases). The CDR3 loop spans 14 amino acids. Trimming removed 5 bases at V and 5 bases at J, with 12 bases between. Per the germline V gene, CDR1 is SEHNR and CDR2 is FQNEAQ (reference sequence). The CDR3 region has the DNA TGTGCCAGCAGCCGAGGGGAGGTGACCGGGGAGCTGTTTTTT. This gives the protein CASSRGEVTGELFF. Using reference TRBV7-9 and TRBJ2-2 for the parts outside the CDR3, the full variable domain is DTGVSQNPRHKITKRGQNVTFRCDPISEHNRLYWYRQTLGQGPEFLTYFQNEAQLEKSRLLSDRFSAERPKGSFSTLEIQRTEQGDSAMYLCASSRGEVTGELFFGEGSRLTVL.

The genes are TRBV2 and TRBJ1-1; D is perhaps TRBD1 (5 bases). The CDR3 covers 15 residues. V was pared by 10 bases and J by 3 bases, with 21 bases between. The V gene's germline CDR1 is SNHLY and CDR2 FYNNEI. CDR3 sequence: CATLGAGSLDTEAFF. CDR3 DNA sequence: TGTGCCACCCTAGGCGCAGGGAGTCTCGACACTGAAGCTTTCTTT.

The rearrangement links TRBV28 to TRBJ1-5, with a tentative D call TRBD1 (6 bases). The CDR3 extends over 17 amino acids. Deletions cut 1 base from V and 0 bases from J, with 13 bases between. Germline CDR1 MDHEN, CDR2 SYDVKM. CDR3: CASSLSGAGDSNQPQHF. The CDR3 region has the DNA TGTGCCAGCAGTTTATCAGGGGCCGGCGATAGCAATCAGCCCCAGCATTTT.

V usage is TRBV5-1 and J usage is TRBJ1-6; 8 bases fit TRBD1. J gave up 10 bases and V 1 base, and 4 bases lay outside the gene matches. Germline CDR1 and CDR2: SGHRS and YFSETQ. CDR3 length: 14 residues. CDR3 DNA: TGCGCCAGCAGCTTGAGTAACAGGGGGTCACCCCTCCACTTT. It translates to CASSLSNRGSPLHF.

The chain couples TRBV2 to TRBJ2-7; D uncertain. Trimming stripped 9 bases from V and 5 bases from J, with 11 bases between. The germline V gene has CDR1 SNHLY and CDR2 FYNNEI. This CDR3 spans 11 amino acids. The CDR3 spells CASTTSHEQYF. The CDR3 region has the DNA TGTGCCAGTACTACATCCCACGAGCAGTACTTC.

The V gene is TRBV7-9, the J gene TRBJ1-5; 9 bases line up with TRBD1. CDR1 and CDR2 from the germline V gene are SEHNR and FQNEAQ (reference sequence). V trimming: 5 bases; J trimming: 11 bases; junction bases outside the gene matches: 10. This CDR3 comprises 14 residues. Here the CDR3 reads CASSGDRGWVSQHF. DNA for the CDR3: TGTGCCAGCAGCGGAGACAGGGGGTGGGTGTCCCAGCATTTT.

The V gene is TRBV9, the J gene TRBJ1-3; a possible D gene is TRBD1 (6 bases). The length of the CDR3 is 17 residues. With 3 bases removed from V and 0 bases from J, the gap between germline ends came to 16 bases. CDR1 and CDR2 from the germline V gene are SGDLS and YYNGEE. CDR3 in amino acids: CASSGGIGGNSGNTIYF. The CDR3 nucleotides are TGTGCCAGCAGCGGGGGCATAGGGGGTAACTCTGGAAACACCATATATTTT.

This sequence joins TRBV27 and TRBJ2-1, with D possibly matching TRBD2 (6 bases). Germline lookup yields CDR1 MNHEY and CDR2 SMNVEV (reference sequence). Trimming removed 3 bases from V and 1 base from J, with 10 bases in between. The CDR3 sequence is 15 residues long. CDR3 amino acids: CASSLAGISYNEQFF. CDR3 coding DNA: TGTGCCAGCAGTTTGGCGGGGATATCCTACAATGAGCAGTTCTTC.

The chain couples TRBV4-1 to TRBJ1-1, with a tentative D call TRBD1 (5 bases). The CDR3 loop spans 14 amino acids. Germline loops: CDR1 MGHRA, CDR2 YSYEKL. Trimming took 1 base from V and 7 from J, leaving 13 bases between them. Written as DNA, the CDR3 is TGCGCCAGCAGCCAAGCCCCTATGGGGGGTGAAGCTTTCTTT. Its translation: CASSQAPMGGEAFF.

V is TRBV11-2 and J is TRBJ1-1; 8 nucleotides agree with TRBD1. The CDR3 spans 13 residues. V gave up 5 bases and J gave up 4 bases; unmatched junction bases: 3. Germline V gives CDR1 SGHAT, CDR2 FQNNGV. CDR3 amino acids: CASSQTGGTEAFF. DNA of the CDR3: TGTGCCAGCAGCCAAACAGGGGGCACTGAAGCTTTCTTT. The full variable domain, its missing parts supplied by reference TRBV11-2 and TRBJ1-1, is EAGVAQSPRYKIIEKRQSVAFWCNPISGHATLYWYQQILGQGPKLLIQFQNNGVVDDSQLPKDRFSAERLKGVDSTLKIQPAKLEDSAVYLCASSQTGGTEAFFGQGTRLTVV.

The chain employs TRBV25-1 and TRBJ1-1, with unresolved D. CDR1 and CDR2 (germline): MGHDK, SYGVNS. The CDR3 sequence is 14 residues long. The V end lost 8 bases, the J end lost 0 bases, and 13 bases lay between the germline ends. In nucleotides, the CDR3 is TGTGCCAGCTTTGGACCGACCATGAACACTGAAGCTTTCTTT. Its translation: CASFGPTMNTEAFF.

This clone was recorded once. The V gene is TRBV10-3, the J gene TRBJ2-3; TRBD1 matches 7 bases. The trim removed 6 bases at V and 0 bases at J, leaving 3 bases unmatched. CDR3 size: 14 residues. Germline V gives CDR1 ENHRY, CDR2 SYGVKD. CDR3 sequence: CAIRGTASTDTQYF. CDR3 nucleotide sequence: TGTGCCATCAGGGGGACAGCAAGCACAGATACGCAGTATTTT.

CDR3 region: CASSLGRGQRYTF. CDR3 bases: TGTGCCAGCAGCCTTGGCCGGGGTCAACGCTACACCTTC. This sequence joins TRBV7-8 and TRBJ1-2; D is unclear. This CDR3 region has 13 residues. Germline CDR1 reads SGHVS; CDR2 reads FQNEAQ. V lost 5 bases and J 9 bases, leaving 16 bases between the germline ends.

This chain connects TRBV10-1 to TRBJ1-1; D gene ambiguous. Germline V lookup: CDR1 WNHNN, CDR2 SYGVQD (reference sequence). The CDR3 loop spans 13 amino acids. With 6 bases removed from V and 2 bases from J, the gap between germline ends came to 10 bases. CDR3 protein: CASRRDGNTEAFF. The CDR3 DNA sequence: TGCGCCAGCAGAAGAGACGGAAACACTGAAGCTTTCTTT.

The chain joins TRBV5-1 to TRBJ2-3; a possible D gene is TRBD2 (5 bases). CDR3 length equals 16 residues. Trimming cost V 4 bases and J 0 bases, with 15 bases left between them. In germline, CDR1 is SGHRS, CDR2 YFSETQ. CDR3 in amino acids: CASSDIGLVSTDTQYF. CDR3 in DNA: TGCGCCAGCAGCGATATCGGACTGGTTAGCACAGATACGCAGTATTTT.

Regarding this clone: The sample contains more than one DNA sequence encoding this CDR3. J is TRBJ1-1 and V is TRBV5-1; maybe TRBD1 (6 bases). The CDR3 contains 13 residues. Per germline, CDR1 SGHRS and CDR2 YFSETQ. V gave up 4 bases and J gave up 0 bases, with 7 bases separating them. The DNA of the CDR3 is TGCGCCAGCAGCCAGGGGATGAACACTGAAGCTTTCTTT. Residues: CASSQGMNTEAFF.

The table lists this clone with a few counts. The chain couples TRBV14 to TRBJ1-1; maybe TRBD1 (5 bases). Trimming stripped 2 bases from V and 0 bases from J, with 13 bases between. Germline V gene lookup returns CDR1 SGHDN and CDR2 FVKESK. The CDR3 loop spans 16 amino acids. The CDR3 DNA is TGTGCCAGCAGCCAAATATTCGGAGGGGTGAACACTGAAGCTTTCTTT. Residues: CASSQIFGGVNTEAFF.

This chain uses TRBV23-1 with TRBJ1-3, with TRBD1 as a possible D gene (5 bases). TRBV23-1 is filed as an ORF, its function uncertain. V was clipped by 4 bases and J by 0 bases, with 19 bases between them. The CDR3 has 18 residues. In nucleotides, the CDR3 is TGCGCCAGCAGTCCCCCCCCGGGGCTCTCTCTCTCTGGAAACACCATATATTTT. Translation: CASSPPPGLSLSGNTIYF.

The V call is TRBV5-4, the J call TRBJ2-7; 7 positions agree with TRBD1. Germline V lookup: CDR1 SGHNT, CDR2 YYREEE (reference sequence). The trim removed 0 bases at V and 5 bases at J, leaving 5 bases unmatched. The CDR3 is made up of 14 amino acids. The CDR3 protein is CASSLAGTDNEQYF. The CDR3, as DNA: TGTGCCAGCAGCTTGGCCGGGACAGATAACGAGCAGTACTTC. Looking up the rest from reference TRBV5-4 and TRBJ2-7 gives the full variable domain: ETGVTQSPTHLIKTRGQQVTLRCSSQSGHNTVSWYQQALGQGPQFIFQYYREEENGRGNFPPRFSGLQFPNYSSELNVNALELDDSALYLCASSLAGTDNEQYFGPGTRLTVT.

V and J are TRBV30 and TRBJ1-5; 9 nucleotides align to TRBD1. V was clipped by 6 bases and J by 1 base; unmatched bases: 4. The CDR3 covers 14 residues. From germline, CDR1 is GTSNPN and CDR2 SVGIG (reference sequence). CDR3 nucleotide sequence: TGTGCCTGCGGGACAGGGATCAGCAATCAGCCCCAGCATTTT. Its translation is CACGTGISNQPQHF.

This clone turned up a few times. The rearrangement joins TRBV6-4 to TRBJ2-3, with D unresolved. The CDR3 is made up of 15 amino acids. V shed 2 bases and J shed 1 base, with 10 bases lying between them. Germline CDR1 reads MRHNA; CDR2 reads SNTAGT. This CDR3 reads CASSDRVEGTDTQYF. CDR3 nucleotides: TGTGCCAGCAGTGACAGGGTTGAAGGCACAGATACGCAGTATTTT.